This T cell receptor beta chain was documented in a study of blood T cell repertoires in COVID-19. Study details: Donors in the United States, Italy and Spain gave samples during acute or convalescent COVID-19. In each case, the material was cDNA or gDNA derived from T cells, B-cell-depleted T cells, or PBMCs.

As originally analysed: Cell counts per sample came from amplifying reference gene primers. The data were produced by immunoSEQ multiplex PCR, yet TCRdb's version contains in-frame clones alone and is incomplete. Clone size and V and J calls were adopted from that table, with D and trimming inferred from the DNA. The sample contains around 200,000 clones, around 87% of which appear only once. From germline, CDR1 is SGHNT and CDR2 YYREEE (reference sequence). Deletions cut 2 bases from V and 0 bases from J, with 11 bases between. The CDR3 spans 16 residues. This chain links TRBV5-4 with TRBJ2-2; the D gene is possibly TRBD1 (5 bases). Sequencing was done on a sample of peripheral blood. The clonotype originates from a man between 40 and 49 years old with active or convalescent COVID-19. In DNA, the CDR3 is TGTGCCAGCAGCTTTGAGCAGGGCCCGAACACCGGGGAGCTGTTTTTT. Translation: CASSFEQGPNTGELFF.